The 30 T cell receptor beta chains given below trace back to one sample, sequenced in a study of blood T cells in healthy people across ages. Primed by a sample-barcoded 5' primer and a J-beta primer mix, a second PCR proceeded for about 7 to 11 cycles. Via MiXCR, TCRdb re-called the 5' RACE reads, giving one row per CDR3 protein. The sample shows 650,000 to 1,000,000 distinct CDR3 sequences, about half of them seen only once. The sequencing sample was made of blood. These receptors all come from a man older than 75 in good health.

A note on this clonotype: This may be a read error: a much more frequent sequence differs by one nucleotide. This rearrangement joins TRBV7-2 to TRBJ2-7, with 7 bases matching TRBD2. The CDR3 totals 15 residues. Germline V lookup: CDR1 SGHTA, CDR2 FQGNSA. CDR3: CASGLVGRGRGEQYF. CDR3 in DNA: TGTGCCAGCGGCTTAGTGGGGCGCGGGAGAGGCGAGCAGTACTTC.

The chain recombines TRBV3-1 with TRBJ1-4; the D gene is possibly TRBD1 (5 bases). V was shortened by 1 base and J by 7 bases, with 10 bases between the two germline ends. Germline CDR1 LGHDT, CDR2 YNNKEL (reference sequence). CDR3 length: 14 amino acids. CDR3 amino acids: CASSQGGSGEKLFF. CDR3 nucleotides: TGTGCCAGCAGCCAAGGGGGGAGCGGTGAAAAACTGTTTTTT.

V is TRBV7-2 and J is TRBJ1-5; no firm D call. Trimming left V 0 bases short and J 8 bases short, with 11 bases between. Germline CDR1 SGHTA, CDR2 FQGNSA. This CDR3 is built from 14 residues. The CDR3 is CASSLAHLVEPQHF. The CDR3 DNA follows: TGTGCCAGCAGCTTAGCGCACCTGGTGGAGCCCCAGCATTTT.

This clonotype has ten or more counts. The rearrangement uses TRBV7-9 and TRBJ2-7; 7 nucleotides match TRBD1. CDR1 and CDR2 from the germline V gene are SEHNR and FQNEAQ (reference sequence). V lost 5 bases to trimming and J lost 6 bases; unmatched junction nucleotides: 10. This CDR3 has 14 amino acids. The CDR3 sequence: CASSKPGQTGEQYF. Here the CDR3 DNA reads TGTGCCAGCAGCAAGCCGGGACAGACCGGCGAGCAGTACTTC.

The genes are TRBV3-1 and TRBJ1-4; TRBD1 matches at 7 bases. The CDR3 covers 15 residues. Trimming at V came to 2 bases and at J to 7 bases, leaving 7 bases not matched to a gene. Germline V CDR1 and CDR2: LGHDT, YNNKEL (reference sequence). This chain's CDR3 is CASSQKTGEVEKLFF. In DNA form, the CDR3 reads TGTGCCAGCAGCCAAAAAACAGGGGAGGTTGAAAAACTGTTTTTT.

Written as DNA, the CDR3 is TGTGCCAGCAGTCCAACCGGGACAGCCTTCAACACTGAAGCTTTCTTT. This encodes CASSPTGTAFNTEAFF. The chain uses TRBV6-2 or TRBV6-3 and TRBJ1-1, with 7 bases lining up with TRBD1. V dropped 5 bases and J dropped 2; count of bases not matched to a gene: 11. Germline-derived CDR1 and CDR2 are MNHEY and SVGEGT. CDR3 length: 16 residues.

This clonotype has a single count. The J gene is TRBJ1-5, the V gene TRBV28, with 7 bases lining up with TRBD1. CDR1 is MDHEN, CDR2 SYDVKM, per germline. The CDR3 is 14 amino acids. V gave up 5 bases and J gave up 7 bases; unmatched junction bases: 8. CDR3 region: CASSTNRGHQPQHF. The DNA for the CDR3 is TGTGCCAGCAGTACAAACAGGGGTCACCAGCCCCAGCATTTT.

The V gene is TRBV6-1, the J gene TRBJ2-3; TRBD2 matches 13 bases. V shed 4 bases and J 1 base; nucleotides not matched to a gene: 8. There are 18 residues in the CDR3. CDR1 is MNHNS and CDR2 is SASEGT in the germline V gene. The CDR3 sequence is CASSVGLAGAPGTDTQYF. The CDR3 DNA reads as TGTGCCAGCAGTGTAGGACTAGCGGGAGCTCCGGGCACAGATACGCAGTATTTT.

The rearrangement uses TRBV27 and TRBJ2-7, with D possibly TRBD1 on 5 matching bases. Germline V gene data show CDR1 as MNHEY and CDR2 as SMNVEV (reference sequence). The germline V and J ends were trimmed by 6 bases and 0 bases, with 12 bases remaining between them. This CDR3 is built from 14 residues. CDR3 in amino acids: CASRSDTASYEQYF. The DNA of the CDR3 is TGTGCCAGCAGATCGGACACAGCCTCCTACGAGCAGTACTTC.

Notes on this clonotype: Sequence at one end of the junction differs from germline and may be a read error. The CDR3 sequence: CASREEGGAYNEQFF. CDR3 bases: TGTGCCAGCAGGGAAGAGGGGGGCGCTTACAATGAGCAGTTCTTC. The chain employs TRBV2 and TRBJ2-1; either TRBD1 or TRBD2 may fit D (6 bases each). The CDR3 contains 15 residues. The V gene's germline CDR1 is SNHLY and CDR2 FYNNEI.

The rearrangement joins TRBV4-2 to TRBJ2-5; 16 nucleotides line up with TRBD2. The germline gives CDR1 LGHNA, CDR2 YNFKEQ. This CDR3 is 18 amino acids long. Unmatched junction bases numbered 5, after V lost 4 bases and J lost 0 bases. For the CDR3, the DNA is TGTGCCAGCAGCCTCGGGACTAGCGGGAGGGGATACCAAGAGACCCAGTACTTC. Amino acids: CASSLGTSGRGYQETQYF.

This clonotype has a count of ten or more. V and J are TRBV7-8 and TRBJ2-7, with 7 bases identical to TRBD2. V shed 6 bases and J 1 base; nucleotides not matched to a gene: 6. Germline lookup yields CDR1 SGHVS and CDR2 FQNEAQ. The CDR3 is 14 amino acids. CDR3 DNA sequence: TGTGCCAGCAGTATGGGGGGGGATTCCTACGAGCAGTACTTC. Protein: CASSMGGDSYEQYF.

This clonotype showed up just a few times. This sequence joins TRBV7-9 and TRBJ1-1; 9 nucleotides match TRBD1. J was trimmed by 10 bases and V by 5 bases; bases with no gene match: 8. The germline V gene has CDR1 SEHNR and CDR2 FQNEAQ (reference sequence). This CDR3 spans 13 amino acids. CDR3 protein: CASSQGQGKTAFF. CDR3 in DNA: TGTGCCAGCAGCCAAGGACAGGGGAAGACAGCTTTCTTT.

The chain joins TRBV4-1 to TRBJ2-4; 7 nucleotides agree with TRBD2. Gene TRBJ2-7 matches the end of the DNA better, so the J call may be wrong. This CDR3 is 15 amino acids long. The germline V gene has CDR1 MGHRA and CDR2 YSYEKL. CDR3: CASSHTSVIKYEQYF. Written as DNA, the CDR3 is TGCGCCAGCAGCCACACTAGCGTAATAAAGTACGAGCAGTACTTC.

This chain joins TRBV12-3 or TRBV12-4 and TRBJ2-1; 8 nucleotides match TRBD2. The DNA end lines up better with TRBJ2-7; the J call may be wrong. CDR3 length: 16 amino acids. CDR3 loop: CASSPIRGLANNEQYF. The CDR3 region has the DNA TGTGCCAGCAGTCCGATTCGAGGACTAGCAAATAATGAGCAGTACTTC.

The chain recombines TRBV5-5 with TRBJ2-1; tentatively, D is TRBD2 (6 bases). This CDR3 has 14 residues. CDR1 SGHKS and CDR2 YYEKEE come from the germline V gene (reference sequence). Trimming took 0 bases from V and 13 from J, leaving 17 bases between them. The CDR3 reads CASSLEWRRETQFF. The CDR3 coding sequence is TGTGCCAGCAGCTTGGAATGGCGTCGGGAGACCCAGTTCTTC.

This sequence joins TRBV3-1 and TRBJ2-1, with 10 bases lining up with TRBD2. The CDR3 runs 17 residues. J lost 1 base, V lost 4 bases, and 7 bases had no gene match. Germline V gives CDR1 LGHDT, CDR2 YNNKEL (reference sequence). CDR3 in DNA: TGTGCCAGCAGCCCGACTAGCGGGTTAGGGTCCTACAATGAGCAGTTCTTC. Translating gives CASSPTSGLGSYNEQFF.

In this sample, this clonotype turned up a few times. This chain connects TRBV5-1 to TRBJ2-1, with a weak D call TRBD2 (5 bases). The germline V gene has CDR1 SGHRS and CDR2 YFSETQ. The CDR3 runs 15 residues. Trimming removed 0 bases at V and 7 bases at J, with 14 bases between. This chain's CDR3 is CASSLDGGRSNEQFF. Written as DNA, the CDR3 is TGCGCCAGCAGCTTGGACGGAGGACGCTCGAATGAGCAGTTCTTC.

The chain employs TRBV7-2 and TRBJ2-7; 13 bases are shared with TRBD2. The J segment lost 5 bases and the V segment lost 7 bases, leaving 5 bases of the junction unmatched. The CDR3 has 14 residues. The germline CDR1 and CDR2 sequences are SGHTA and FQGNSA. The CDR3 is CASTPGLAGDEQYF. CDR3 bases: TGTGCCAGCACCCCAGGACTAGCGGGAGACGAGCAGTACTTC. Drawing the rest from reference TRBV7-2 and TRBJ2-7, the complete variable domain is GAGVSQSPSNKVTEKGKDVELRCDPISGHTALYWYRQSLGQGLEFLIYFQGNSAPDKSGLPSDRFSAERTGGSVSTLTIQRTQQEDSAVYLCASTPGLAGDEQYFGPGTRLTVT.

This clonotype was found a few times. A much larger clone differs from this one at a single base, so this may be a read error. The J gene is TRBJ1-5, the V gene TRBV6-2 or TRBV6-3; D call uncertain. This CDR3 spans 13 amino acids. Germline V gene data show CDR1 as MNHEY and CDR2 as SVGEGT. V was trimmed by 5 bases and J by 4 bases, leaving 9 bases between them. In DNA form, the CDR3 reads TGTGCCAGCAGTGACTTCGGAAATCAGCCCCAGCATTTT. Translating gives CASSDFGNQPQHF.

The V and J genes are TRBV20-1 and TRBJ2-3; TRBD1 agrees at 7 bases. The V segment lost 2 bases and the J segment 4 bases; nucleotides outside the gene matches: 9. CDR1 and CDR2 (germline): DFQATT, SNEGSKA (reference sequence). The CDR3 extends over 15 amino acids. The CDR3 loop is CSARSYRGGADTQYF. The DNA of the CDR3 is TGCAGTGCTAGATCTTACAGGGGTGGGGCAGATACGCAGTATTTT.

This clonotype appeared a few times. The chain recombines TRBV7-3 with TRBJ2-1, with a weak D call TRBD1 (6 bases). Trimming pared 1 base from V and 2 bases from J, leaving 15 bases between. Germline CDR1 reads SGHTA; CDR2 reads FQGTGA. CDR3 length: 17 amino acids. DNA for the CDR3: TGTGCCAGCAGCTTAAGCGGAGGCCCAGGGGCCTACAATGAGCAGTTCTTC. Residues: CASSLSGGPGAYNEQFF.

The chain joins TRBV6-5 to TRBJ2-5, with D unresolved. V lost 0 bases to trimming and J lost 11 bases, with 16 bases between them. The germline V gene encodes CDR1 MNHEY and CDR2 SVGAGI. CDR3 size: 14 residues. The CDR3 DNA reads as TGTGCCAGCAGTTACTCGATACCGGCAAATGAGCAGTACTTC. Translation: CASSYSIPANEQYF.

The V gene is TRBV5-5, the J gene TRBJ1-5; possibly TRBD1 for D (6 bases). Trimming cost V 1 base and J 5 bases, with 10 bases left between them. Germline loops: CDR1 SGHKS, CDR2 YYEKEE (reference sequence). The CDR3 covers 14 residues. Here the CDR3 reads CASSLSQGDQPQHF. The CDR3 DNA follows: TGTGCCAGCAGCTTGTCACAGGGCGATCAGCCCCAGCATTTT.

In this sample, this clonotype turned up many times. J is TRBJ2-1 and V is TRBV27; TRBD1 or TRBD2 may be the D gene (5 bases each). With 7 bases removed from V and 6 bases from J, the gap between germline ends came to 10 bases. The V gene's germline CDR1 is MNHEY and CDR2 SMNVEV (reference sequence). This CDR3 has 12 amino acids. CDR3 DNA sequence: TGTGCCAGCAACGAGGGGCCCAATGAGCAGTTCTTC. It codes for CASNEGPNEQFF.

This clonotype occurred a few times. The rearrangement links TRBV5-5 to TRBJ2-1; 7 bases line up with TRBD2. The germline V gene has CDR1 SGHKS and CDR2 YYEKEE (reference sequence). The V and J ends lost 4 bases and 7 bases, in that order; junction bases with no gene match: 14. The CDR3 length is 16 residues. The CDR3 sequence is CASSPEWVGRQNEQFF. In DNA, the CDR3 is TGTGCCAGCAGCCCCGAGTGGGTCGGGAGGCAGAATGAGCAGTTCTTC.

The CDR3 DNA reads as TGTGCCAGCAGCGTAGAAGGGGGGGATGAGCAGTTCTTC. Translated: CASSVEGGDEQFF. The V call is TRBV7-3, the J call TRBJ2-1, with D possibly TRBD2 on 7 matching bases. Germline lookup yields CDR1 SGHTA and CDR2 FQGTGA. The V end lost 5 bases, the J end lost 8 bases, and 13 bases lay between the germline ends. This CDR3 is 13 amino acids long.

This clonotype has more than one count but fewer than ten. This sequence joins TRBV20-1 and TRBJ1-1, with TRBD1 as a possible D gene (6 bases). This CDR3 is 13 amino acids long. From germline, CDR1 is DFQATT and CDR2 SNEGSKA (reference sequence). The V end was cut by 3 bases, the J end by 1 base, with 9 bases between. The CDR3 loop is CSARIGGNTEAFF. The CDR3 DNA reads TGCAGTGCTAGGATAGGGGGGAACACTGAAGCTTTCTTT.

A few counts support this clonotype. This sequence joins TRBV20-1 and TRBJ1-5; D uncertain. Germline V CDR1 and CDR2: DFQATT, SNEGSKA (reference sequence). This CDR3 spans 13 amino acids. Deletions cut 2 bases from V and 4 bases from J, with 9 bases between. CDR3 region: CSARTATNQPQHF. In DNA form, the CDR3 reads TGCAGTGCTAGAACAGCGACAAATCAGCCCCAGCATTTT.

The chain carries TRBV18 and TRBJ1-5; tentative D call: TRBD1 (6 bases). Germline CDR1 KGHSH, CDR2 LQKENI. The CDR3 length is 13 residues. Trimming cost V 6 bases and J 5 bases, with 11 bases left between them. The DNA of the CDR3 is TGTGCCAGCTCCCGAGAGGGGGATCAGCCCCAGCATTTT. Translation: CASSREGDQPQHF.